A selection of T cell receptor beta chains follows, all from one sample in a study of graft-versus-host responses after intestinal transplantation. Here immunoSEQ multiplex PCR was the method, and the copy in TCRdb shows in-frame clones only, minus some. The sample has 23,000 or so clones; roughly 33% are singletons. This specimen was alloreactive CD8+ T cells from a mixed lymphocyte reaction culture, taken before intestinal transplant. The receptors originated from a human patient who received an intestinal transplant. Each CDR3 is given with its conserved first and last residue. A D gene is named only where the DNA matches it firmly. Clone size is given for some rows only: seen once, a few or many times, or a class if the clone is expanded.

>TRBJ2-7|.|.|TRBV6-9
CASSTGGVEQYF
TGTGCCAGCAGTACAGGGGGGGTCGAGCAGTACTTC
>TRBJ2-3|.|TRBD1|TRBV14
CASSQFGQGQADTQYF
TGTGCCAGCAGCCAATTCGGACAGGGGCAGGCAGATACGCAGTATTTT
>TRBJ1-2|.|.|TRBV9
CASSVEPGQNYGYTF
TGTGCCAGCAGCGTAGAACCCGGACAGAACTATGGCTACACCTTC
>TRBJ2-7|few|.|TRBV11-3
CASSLGDSLSGYEQYF
TGTGCCAGCAGCTTAGGCGACAGTCTAAGTGGCTACGAGCAGTACTTC
>TRBJ1-2|.|.|TRBV4-1
CASSQVPGKHYGYTF
TGCGCCAGCAGCCAAGTACCAGGAAAGCACTATGGCTACACCTTC
>TRBJ1-2|.|.|TRBV30
CAWSLGGGYTF
TGTGCCTGGAGTTTGGGGGGCGGCTACACCTTC
>TRBJ2-7|few|.|TRBV5-1
CASSPGANSYEQYF
TGCGCCAGCTCCCCCGGGGCAAATTCCTACGAGCAGTACTTC
>TRBJ2-5|.|.|TRBV5-4
CASSSRDGETQYF
TGTGCCAGCAGCTCCCGGGACGGGGAGACCCAGTACTTC
>TRBJ2-3|few|TRBD2|TRBV9
CASSAPRSGSTDTQYF
TGTGCCAGCAGCGCCCCCCGTAGCGGGAGCACAGATACGCAGTATTTT
>TRBJ2-5|.|.|TRBV4-1
CASSQVGSHQETQYF
TGCGCCAGCAGCCAAGTTGGCAGCCACCAAGAGACCCAGTACTTC
>TRBJ2-1|.|TRBD2|TRBV29-1
CSVRGGTYNEQFF
TGCAGCGTTAGGGGAGGGACCTACAATGAGCAGTTCTTC
>TRBJ2-4|.|.|TRBV29-1
CSVEERGIGNIQYF
TGCAGCGTTGAAGAGAGAGGGATCGGAAACATTCAGTACTTC
>TRBJ2-5|few|.|TRBV6-5
CASSYSAGLETQYF
TGTGCCAGCAGTTACTCCGCAGGGCTGGAGACCCAGTACTTC
>TRBJ2-1|.|.|TRBV11-2
CASSLGTIEQFF
TGTGCCAGCAGCTTAGGAACTATCGAGCAGTTCTTC
>TRBJ2-5|.|.|TRBV6-5
CASSYGPTLSRETQYF
TGTGCCAGCAGTTACGGTCCTACCCTGTCTCGGGAGACCCAGTACTTC
>TRBJ2-2|.|TRBD2|TRBV7-7
CASSHGLATGELFF
TGTGCCAGCAGCCACGGACTAGCAACCGGGGAGCTGTTTTTT
>TRBJ2-3|few|TRBD2|TRBV13
CASSLSGVSTDTQYF
TGTGCCAGCAGCTTGAGCGGGGTTAGCACAGATACGCAGTATTTT
>TRBJ2-1|medium-sized|.|TRBV21-1
CASRDSRENGQANEQFF
TGTGCCAGCAGGGATTCCAGGGAGAACGGACAAGCAAATGAGCAGTTCTTC